Sequencing of this T cell receptor (beta chain) was carried out in a study of cytomegalovirus exposure and HLA in healthy donors. V lost 1 base to trimming and J lost 3 bases, with 22 bases between them. CDR3 length equals 18 residues. Per germline, CDR1 SEHNR and CDR2 FQNEAQ (reference sequence). Healthy bone marrow donors supplied every sample. The study's findings and limits: A later analysis reportedly found that, within productive TCRs, an Asian-associated ancestry cluster had fewer N-insertions than the mean observed across the approximately 700 donors. Relative to equally common others, HLA-associated TCR beta chains showed greater clonal expansion in a later analysis. As a later analysis revealed, most CMV-associated TCR beta chains appeared HLA-restricted.

Of note for this clone: What it recognizes is unknown.

The PCR ran on 60 Vbeta and 13 Jbeta primers. Data came from immunoSEQ multiplex PCR; TCRdb stores just in-frame clones and leaves some out. The sample records fewer than 200,000 clones, about 79% being singletons. The V and J genes are TRBV7-9 and TRBJ2-7; D ambiguous. The sequence came from a woman aged 45-59 years in good health and CMV-seropositive. The sequencing input was PBMCs. The CDR3 coding sequence is TGTGCCAGCAGCTTAGGATTCGGTAGCCAAGAGTTAAGCTACGAGCAGTACTTC. It encodes CASSLGFGSQELSYEQYF.